This T cell receptor (beta chain) derives from a study of vaccination and CD4 T cells after COVID-19. Across the study: Median draw time for post-COVID samples was 80 to 110 days post-diagnosis (range 35 to 161). Post-vaccine specimens were obtained a median about 73 days after dose two (range 14 to 241).

The germline V gene has CDR1 GTSNPN and CDR2 SVGIG (reference sequence). Trimming cost V 4 bases and J 6 bases; bases outside gene matches: 6. The CDR3 has 14 residues. Regarding treatment: approximately 9-day PBMC culture with coronavirus spike peptide pools or control peptides (ViraFEST assay). Turning to this clonotype: Its antigen is unknown.

Cultured CD4+ T-cell DNA underwent Oncomine TCR Beta short-read sequencing. The source of extracted genomic DNA was cultured CD4+ T cells. TCRdb used MiXCR to reprocess the PCR reads, holding one entry per CDR3 protein. The profile covers 7,000 to 10,000 distinct CDR3 sequences, with about 56% appearing a single time and roughly 22% taken by the ten largest. The V call is TRBV30, the J call TRBJ1-5; TRBD1 aligns across 10 bases. This TCR was sampled from a human donor who had recovered from COVID-19. The sample taken for sequencing was CD4+ T cells from blood, cultured in vitro. The CDR3 coding sequence is TGTGCCTGGAACCCGGGACAGGGGTTTCAGCCCCAGCATTTT. Residues: CAWNPGQGFQPQHF.